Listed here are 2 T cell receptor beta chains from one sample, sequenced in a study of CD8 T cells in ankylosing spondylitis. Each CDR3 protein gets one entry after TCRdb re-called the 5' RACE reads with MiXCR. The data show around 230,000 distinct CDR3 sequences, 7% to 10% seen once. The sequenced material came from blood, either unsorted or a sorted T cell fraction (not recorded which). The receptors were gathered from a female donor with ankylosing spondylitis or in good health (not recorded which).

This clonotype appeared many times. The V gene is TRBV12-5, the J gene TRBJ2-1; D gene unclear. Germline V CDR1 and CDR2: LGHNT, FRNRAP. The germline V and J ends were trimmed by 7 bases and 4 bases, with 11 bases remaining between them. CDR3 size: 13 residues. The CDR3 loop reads CASARGPYNEQFF. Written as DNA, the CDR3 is TGTGCTAGTGCCAGAGGACCGTACAATGAGCAGTTCTTC.

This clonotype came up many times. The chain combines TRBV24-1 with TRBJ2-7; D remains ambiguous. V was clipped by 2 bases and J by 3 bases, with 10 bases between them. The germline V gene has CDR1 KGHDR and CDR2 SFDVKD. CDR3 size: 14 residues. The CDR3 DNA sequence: TGTGCCACCAGTGATTCAGGCCCTAGCTACGAGCAGTACTTC. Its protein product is CATSDSGPSYEQYF.